The rows below give T cell receptor beta chains drawn from one sample of a study of blood T cell repertoires in COVID-19. Clones were read by immunoSEQ multiplex PCR, and TCRdb kept only the in-frame ones, dropping some. Of under 300,000 clones listed, 85% to 90% were seen once; the top ten hold over 7.5%. Sequenced: PBMCs or T cells enriched from blood (not recorded which). The receptors derive from a man between 40 and 49 years old who had recovered from COVID-19. Each CDR3 is given with its conserved first and last residue. Each record gives: clone size, J gene, D gene, V gene, CDR3 protein, CDR3 DNA. The D gene is left open where the match is weak. Not all rows give a size; the values are once, few, many and, for expanded clones, a class.

>.|TRBJ2-3|TRBD2|TRBV14
CASSQEVAGYTDTQYF
TGTGCCAGCAGCCAAGAAGTAGCGGGGTACACAGATACGCAGTATTTT
>.|TRBJ2-3|TRBD2|TRBV2
CASRLGTSGSIDTQYF
TGTGCCAGCAGACTAGGGACTAGCGGGAGTATAGATACGCAGTATTTT
>.|TRBJ2-1|TRBD2|TRBV6-5
CASSRTSGGYNEQFF
TGTGCCAGCAGCCGGACTAGCGGGGGATACAATGAGCAGTTCTTC
>few|TRBJ2-6|.|TRBV4-2
CASSQEVRQHSSGANVLTF
TGTGCCAGCAGCCAAGAGGTGAGACAACACAGCTCTGGGGCCAACGTCCTGACTTTC
>.|TRBJ1-2|.|TRBV4-1
CASSGPGTPTYGYTF
TGCGCCAGCAGCGGACCAGGGACACCGACCTATGGCTACACCTTC
>.|TRBJ2-3|TRBD2|TRBV29-1
CSVEGGTSGDTQYF
TGCAGCGTTGAGGGGGGAACTAGCGGAGATACGCAGTATTTT
>.|TRBJ1-2|TRBD1|TRBV5-6
CASSLATGGYTF
TGTGCCAGCAGCTTGGCGACAGGGGGCTACACCTTC
>.|TRBJ1-3|.|TRBV7-8
CASSLEQGGYGNTIYF
TGTGCCAGCAGCTTAGAACAGGGAGGGTATGGAAACACCATATATTTT
>.|TRBJ2-5|.|TRBV13
CASSAYGGTTETQYF
TGTGCCAGCAGCGCATACGGGGGTACCACGGAGACCCAGTACTTC
>.|TRBJ2-5|.|TRBV7-8
CASSIRGGQETQYF
TGTGCCAGCAGCATCAGGGGTGGCCAAGAGACCCAGTACTTC
>.|TRBJ2-7|.|TRBV3-1/TRBV3-2
CASSQPGQPYEQYF
TGTGCCAGCAGCCAACCCGGACAGCCCTACGAGCAGTACTTC
>.|TRBJ2-7|.|TRBV5-4
CASSLDWGDYEQYF
TGTGCCAGCAGCTTGGATTGGGGGGACTACGAGCAGTACTTC
>.|TRBJ1-6|TRBD1|TRBV3-1/TRBV3-2
CASSPQGASNSPLHF
TGTGCCAGCAGCCCACAGGGGGCGAGTAATTCACCCCTCCACTTT
>.|TRBJ2-7|.|TRBV6-5
CASKKREGSYEQYF
TGTGCCAGCAAAAAGCGCGAAGGCTCCTACGAGCAGTACTTC
>once|TRBJ2-1|.|TRBV28
CASSREIRPRYNEQFF
TGTGCCAGCAGTCGGGAGATCCGGCCCCGGTACAATGAGCAGTTCTTC
>.|TRBJ2-5|TRBD2|TRBV2
CASSEGLAGVETQYF
TGTGCCAGCAGTGAAGGACTAGCGGGGGTCGAGACCCAGTACTTC
>.|TRBJ1-5|TRBD1|TRBV6-2/TRBV6-3
CASTPDRVRLYNQPQHF
TGTGCCAGCACCCCCGACAGGGTCCGCCTGTACAATCAGCCCCAGCATTTT
>.|TRBJ2-6|.|TRBV2
CASSEVKPSGANVLTF
TGTGCCAGCAGTGAAGTGAAGCCTTCCGGGGCCAACGTCCTGACTTTC
>.|TRBJ1-5|TRBD1|TRBV2
CASRGQGISNQPQHF
TGTGCCAGCAGGGGACAGGGAATCAGCAATCAGCCCCAGCATTTT
>.|TRBJ1-3|TRBD1|TRBV15
CATSREGQGGGNTIYF
TGTGCCACCAGCAGAGAGGGACAGGGAGGTGGAAACACCATATATTTT
>once|TRBJ2-5|TRBD2|TRBV11-3
CASSSGLAGEETQYF
TGTGCCAGCAGTTCCGGACTAGCGGGGGAAGAGACCCAGTACTTC
>once|TRBJ2-1|.|TRBV25-1
CASASDLYEFF
TGTGCCAGCGCGTCGGACTTATATGAGTTCTTC
>.|TRBJ1-5|.|TRBV7-6
CASSFFDQPQHF
TGTGCCAGCAGCTTTTTCGATCAGCCCCAGCATTTT
>.|TRBJ1-2|.|TRBV21-1
CASSYNGLSSYTF
TGTGCCAGCAGCTACAACGGACTCTCGAGCTACACCTTC
>.|TRBJ2-7|.|TRBV7-9
CASTYPGGSDEQYF
TGTGCCAGCACCTACCCTGGGGGCAGCGACGAGCAGTACTTC
>.|TRBJ2-5|.|TRBV7-9
CASSAGAASETQYF
TGTGCCAGCAGCGCAGGGGCAGCATCAGAGACCCAGTACTTC
>.|TRBJ1-4|.|TRBV7-9
CASSRPTGATNEKLFF
TGTGCCAGCAGCCGTCCTACAGGAGCAACTAATGAAAAACTGTTTTTT
>.|TRBJ2-7|.|TRBV28
CASSPQGSPHEQYF
TGTGCCAGCAGTCCCCAGGGCAGCCCTCACGAGCAGTACTTC
>.|TRBJ2-2|.|TRBV10-3
CAISARGGFDTGELFF
TGTGCCATCAGTGCAAGAGGCGGGTTCGACACCGGGGAGCTGTTTTTT
>.|TRBJ1-5|.|TRBV9
CASSVDAGGYSNQPQHF
TGTGCCAGCAGCGTAGATGCGGGAGGGTATAGCAATCAGCCCCAGCATTTT
>.|TRBJ2-2|TRBD1|TRBV2
CASSADRGQVTGELFF
TGTGCCAGCAGTGCGGACAGGGGGCAGGTCACCGGGGAGCTGTTTTTT
>.|TRBJ2-3|.|TRBV6-2/TRBV6-3
CASSLEGTDTQYF
TGTGCCAGCAGTTTGGAGGGGACAGATACGCAGTATTTT
>.|TRBJ1-2|.|TRBV27
CASSLEWQGHYGYTF
TGTGCCAGCAGTTTAGAATGGCAGGGCCACTATGGCTACACCTTC
>.|TRBJ1-5|.|TRBV19
CASSIERSNQPQHF
TGTGCCAGTAGTATAGAAAGGAGTAATCAGCCCCAGCATTTT
>.|TRBJ2-1|TRBD2|TRBV11-2
CASSGSGLAGVAVYNEQFF
TGTGCCAGCAGCGGTTCGGGACTAGCGGGAGTAGCTGTTTACAATGAGCAGTTCTTC
>.|TRBJ2-1|TRBD1|TRBV6-5
CASSYWQGAKANEQFF
TGTGCCAGCAGTTACTGGCAGGGGGCGAAGGCGAATGAGCAGTTCTTC
>.|TRBJ2-3|TRBD2|TRBV9
CASSHPVGGETDTQYF
TGTGCCAGCAGCCACCCGGTGGGGGGGGAGACAGATACGCAGTATTTT
>.|TRBJ2-6|TRBD1|TRBV11-3
CASSLRDRDRWLSGANVLTF
TGTGCCAGCAGCTTAAGGGACAGGGATAGGTGGTTGTCTGGGGCCAACGTCCTGACTTTC
>.|TRBJ1-5|.|TRBV25-1
CASSEWTVSENQPQHF
TGTGCCAGCAGTGAATGGACAGTGTCGGAGAATCAGCCCCAGCATTTT
>.|TRBJ1-1|TRBD1|TRBV12-3/TRBV12-4
CASSLGTGYQAFF
TGTGCCAGCAGTTTAGGGACAGGGTATCAGGCTTTCTTT
>.|TRBJ2-7|.|TRBV6-5
CASSYSRSYEQYF
TGTGCCAGCAGTTACTCGAGGAGCTACGAGCAGTACTTC
>.|TRBJ1-2|.|TRBV10-3
CAISRDSGRNYGYTF
TGTGCCATCAGTCGGGACTCCGGGAGAAACTATGGCTACACCTTC
>.|TRBJ2-1|TRBD2|TRBV5-4
CASSRRFLAGDNEQFF
TGTGCCAGCAGCCGGAGGTTCCTAGCGGGTGACAATGAGCAGTTCTTC
>.|TRBJ1-1|.|TRBV7-9
CASSPTGPNPEAFF
TGTGCCAGCAGCCCGACAGGACCTAACCCTGAAGCTTTCTTT
>.|TRBJ1-3|TRBD1|TRBV2
CASKDRGYGNTIYF
TGTGCCAGCAAAGACAGGGGGTATGGAAACACCATATATTTT
>.|TRBJ2-2|TRBD2|TRBV29-1
CSALMASGGPGELFF
TGCAGCGCTTTGATGGCTAGCGGTGGCCCCGGGGAGCTGTTTTTT
>.|TRBJ1-1|.|TRBV10-3
CATTRERDTEAFF
TGTGCCACCACTCGCGAACGGGACACTGAAGCTTTCTTT
>.|TRBJ1-5|.|TRBV3-1/TRBV3-2
CASSPTGTSNQPQHF
TGTGCCAGCAGCCCTACAGGGACTAGCAATCAGCCCCAGCATTTT
>many|TRBJ2-7|.|TRBV5-4
CASSPDSRSYEQYF
TGTGCCAGCAGCCCGGACAGCCGATCCTACGAGCAGTACTTC
>.|TRBJ2-7|TRBD1|TRBV7-2
CASSPRVGQGASYEQYF
TGTGCCAGCAGCCCCCGGGTAGGACAGGGGGCATCCTACGAGCAGTACTTC
>.|TRBJ2-1|.|TRBV7-8
CASQLLGGSYNEQFF
TGTGCCAGTCAGCTATTAGGGGGTTCCTACAATGAGCAGTTCTTC
>.|TRBJ2-2|TRBD1|TRBV3-1/TRBV3-2
CASSQLTGVITGELFF
TGTGCCAGCAGCCAACTGACAGGGGTTATCACCGGGGAGCTGTTTTTT
>.|TRBJ2-2|TRBD2|TRBV2
CASRELGLASTGELFF
TGTGCCAGCAGGGAATTAGGACTAGCCTCGACCGGGGAGCTGTTTTTT
>.|TRBJ2-7|.|TRBV5-6
CASSFGGYEQYF
TGTGCCAGCAGCTTCGGCGGCTACGAGCAGTACTTC
>.|TRBJ2-2|.|TRBV5-4
CASSPRLGENTGELFF
TGTGCCAGCAGCCCAAGACTCGGGGAGAACACCGGGGAGCTGTTTTTT
>.|TRBJ1-1|.|TRBV7-3
CASSETGVENTEAFF
TGTGCCAGCAGTGAGACCGGAGTGGAGAACACTGAAGCTTTCTTT
>.|TRBJ2-7|TRBD1|TRBV28
CASSPHPWDRTYEQYF
TGTGCCAGCAGTCCCCATCCCTGGGACAGAACCTACGAGCAGTACTTC
>.|TRBJ1-1|.|TRBV7-9
CASIQWANTEAFF
TGTGCCAGCATCCAATGGGCGAACACTGAAGCTTTCTTT
>.|TRBJ2-3|.|TRBV9
CASSPLEYTGTDTQYF
TGTGCCAGCTCTCCTCTGGAGTATACTGGCACAGATACGCAGTATTTT